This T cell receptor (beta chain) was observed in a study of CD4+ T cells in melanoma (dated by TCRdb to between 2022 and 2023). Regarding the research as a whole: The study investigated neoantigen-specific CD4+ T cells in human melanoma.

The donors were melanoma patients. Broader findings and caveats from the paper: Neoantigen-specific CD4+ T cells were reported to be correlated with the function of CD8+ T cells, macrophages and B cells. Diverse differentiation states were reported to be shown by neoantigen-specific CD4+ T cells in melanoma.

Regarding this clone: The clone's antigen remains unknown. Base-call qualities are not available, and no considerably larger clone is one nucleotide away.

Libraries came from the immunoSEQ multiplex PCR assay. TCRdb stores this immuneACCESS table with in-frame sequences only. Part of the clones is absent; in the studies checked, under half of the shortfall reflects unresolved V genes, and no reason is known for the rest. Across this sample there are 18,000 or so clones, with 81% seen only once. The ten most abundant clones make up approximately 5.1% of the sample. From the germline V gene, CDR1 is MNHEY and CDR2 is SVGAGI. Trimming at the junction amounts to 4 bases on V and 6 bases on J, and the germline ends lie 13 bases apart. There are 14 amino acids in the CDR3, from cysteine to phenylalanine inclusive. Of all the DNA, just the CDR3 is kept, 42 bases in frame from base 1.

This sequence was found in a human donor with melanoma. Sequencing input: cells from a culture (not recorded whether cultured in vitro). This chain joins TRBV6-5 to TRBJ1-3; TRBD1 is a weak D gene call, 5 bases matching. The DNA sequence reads TGTGCCAGCAGTTCGCGGGACTCACCAAACACCATATATTTT. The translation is CASSSRDSPNTIYF.